Listed below are T cell receptor beta chains from one sample, sequenced in a study of T cell clones after liver transplantation. Assay used: immunoSEQ multiplex PCR; TCRdb lists only in-frame clones, some missing. The data show roughly 80,000 clones, with about 84% seen just once and approximately 0.45% held by the top ten. This specimen consisted of CD4+ T cells from blood, obtained 45 to 47 months after liver transplant. Source of these receptors: a human patient who received a liver transplant. Some T cells may have come from the graft donor. Both conserved end residues are part of each CDR3. The order of the fields is J gene, clone size, V gene, D gene, CDR3 DNA, CDR3 protein. D genes are given only for firm matches. The size field is filled for only some rows; it gives once, few, many or a size class.

>TRBJ2-3|-|TRBV30|TRBD1
TGTGCCCGGAGTTCAGGGGGAAGCACAGATACGCAGTATTTT
CARSSGGSTDTQYF
>TRBJ2-7|-|TRBV11-2|TRBD1
TGTGCCAGCAGCGCCCGGGACAGTTCCTACGAGCAGTACTTC
CASSARDSSYEQYF
>TRBJ1-2|few|TRBV18|TRBD1
TGTGCCAGCTCACCACCCGACAGGGTATATGGCTACACCTTC
CASSPPDRVYGYTF
>TRBJ1-4|few|TRBV6-5|-
TGTGCCAGCAGTCACGGGGGGACTAATGAAAAACTGTTTTTT
CASSHGGTNEKLFF
>TRBJ2-5|-|TRBV25-1|TRBD2
TGTGCCAGCAGTGATAGAAGGGGAGGGGAGACCCAGTACTTC
CASSDRRGGETQYF
>TRBJ1-2|many|TRBV2|-
TGTGCCAGCAGTGACAGGGTAGCTAACTATGGCTACACCTTC
CASSDRVANYGYTF
>TRBJ1-1|-|TRBV9|-
TGTGCCAGCAGCGTAGAAAAGAACACTGAAGCTTTCTTT
CASSVEKNTEAFF
>TRBJ2-7|few|TRBV18|-
TGTGCCAGCTCACCACCGGAGGGGTCAAGGCAGTACTTC
CASSPPEGSRQYF
>TRBJ1-2|-|TRBV11-2|-
TGTGCCAGCAGCTTAGATCTGGCGGCTGGCTACACCTTC
CASSLDLAAGYTF
>TRBJ2-1|-|TRBV27|TRBD2
TGTGCCAGCAGTTTATCCTGGAGGGCTAGCGGGAGGGCCAATGAGCAGTTCTTC
CASSLSWRASGRANEQFF
>TRBJ1-5|few|TRBV4-2|TRBD1
TGTGCCAGCAGCCACATACTATCCGGGACAGGGGTCAATCAGCCCCAGCATTTT
CASSHILSGTGVNQPQHF
>TRBJ2-7|-|TRBV7-2|TRBD1
TGTGCCAGCAGCTTAGTAGGCAGGGGGAACGAGCAGTACTTC
CASSLVGRGNEQYF
>TRBJ1-2|-|TRBV6-1|TRBD1
TGTGCCAGCAGTCTTTCTGCCGGACAGGACGGCTACACCTTC
CASSLSAGQDGYTF
>TRBJ2-5|-|TRBV28|-
TGTGCCAGCAGTCAAACCCCCCAAGAGACCCAGTACTTC
CASSQTPQETQYF
>TRBJ2-4|-|TRBV7-2|TRBD1
TGCGCCAGCAGCTTACGTCAGGGGGTCGTAGCCAAAAACATTCAGTACTTC
CASSLRQGVVAKNIQYF
>TRBJ2-7|once|TRBV2|TRBD1
TGTGCCAGCACCTGGGACAGGGTGGACGAGCAGTACTTC
CASTWDRVDEQYF
>TRBJ1-2|-|TRBV7-6|TRBD1
TGTGCCAGCAGCTCACACCCTCCGGGACAGGGCGTTGGCTACACCTTC
CASSSHPPGQGVGYTF
>TRBJ2-1|-|TRBV6-6|-
TGTGCCAGCACCGTTGCGGATTACAATGAGCAGTTCTTC
CASTVADYNEQFF
>TRBJ2-7|-|TRBV27|TRBD2
TGTGCCAGCAGCCTAAGCGGGAGGCCTTCCTACGAGCAGTACTTC
CASSLSGRPSYEQYF
>TRBJ2-1|-|TRBV28|-
TGTGCCAGCAGTCCCATCGAGAGCGAGCAGTTCTTC
CASSPIESEQFF
>TRBJ2-7|-|TRBV6-9|TRBD2
TGTGCCAGCTTTCCTCGGGTAGCGGGGCCGAAAATCTACGAGCAGTACTTC
CASFPRVAGPKIYEQYF
>TRBJ2-3|-|TRBV7-8|-
TGTGCCAGCAGCCTCCTCTGGGCTAGCGGCACAGATACGCAGTATTTT
CASSLLWASGTDTQYF
>TRBJ2-4|once|TRBV6-6|-
TGTGCCAGCAGCCACAGGCCAGAGTGGGCCAAAAACATTCAGTACTTC
CASSHRPEWAKNIQYF
>TRBJ2-7|few|TRBV6-1|-
TGTGCCAGCAGTGAAGCGCTCCAGGGGCCCTACGAGCAGTACTTC
CASSEALQGPYEQYF
>TRBJ1-2|-|TRBV9|-
TGTGCCAGCAGCGTAGCCGGGGGACGCTACACCTTC
CASSVAGGRYTF
>TRBJ1-1|-|TRBV5-1|-
TGCGCCAGCAGCTTGAAACGGCAGACGGACACTGAAGCTTTCTTT
CASSLKRQTDTEAFF
>TRBJ2-2|-|TRBV19|-
TGTGCCAGTAGTATTGTACAGGGATACACCGGGGAGCTGTTTTTT
CASSIVQGYTGELFF
>TRBJ1-5|-|TRBV27|TRBD1
TGTGCCAGCAGTGCGGACAGGGGCAATCAGCCCCAGCATTTT
CASSADRGNQPQHF
>TRBJ2-4|-|TRBV19|TRBD1
TGTGCCACCCAAGGACAGGGGTGGGGGAACATTCAGTACTTC
CATQGQGWGNIQYF
>TRBJ2-1|-|TRBV7-2|TRBD2
TGTGCCAGCAGCTTACGGAGCCTAGCGGGAGAAAATGAGCAGTTCTTC
CASSLRSLAGENEQFF
>TRBJ2-3|-|TRBV28|TRBD2
TGTGCCAGCCTCTCTTCGCCGGGACTAGCGGGGCGCACAGATACGCAGTATTTT
CASLSSPGLAGRTDTQYF
>TRBJ2-5|-|TRBV5-1|-
TGCGCCAGCAGCTTGGTTGGCAGACAAGAGACCCAGTACTTC
CASSLVGRQETQYF
>TRBJ1-5|-|TRBV4-2|-
TGTGCCAGCAGCCAAGATAGGCAGTCACGGCAGCCCCAGCATTTT
CASSQDRQSRQPQHF
>TRBJ2-3|-|TRBV5-1|TRBD2
TGCGCCAGCAGCCCCGGGACTAGATACCCAGATACGCAGTATTTT
CASSPGTRYPDTQYF
>TRBJ2-5|-|TRBV6-1|-
TGTGCCAGCAGTTTAGGGGGGGCAATGACCCAGTACTTC
CASSLGGAMTQYF
>TRBJ2-1|few|TRBV5-6|-
TGTGCCAGCAGCTTGCAGGAGGCCGGCTACAATGAGCAGTTCTTC
CASSLQEAGYNEQFF
>TRBJ1-4|-|TRBV19|-
TGTGCCAGTAGCCTGGGAAAATCCGAAAAACTGTTTTTT
CASSLGKSEKLFF
>TRBJ1-3|-|TRBV2|-
TGTGCCAGCAGACGCGACACTGGAAACACCATATATTTT
CASRRDTGNTIYF
>TRBJ1-5|-|TRBV28|-
TGTGCCAGCAGTTTACAGGGTTTTCAGCCCCAGCATTTT
CASSLQGFQPQHF
>TRBJ2-3|-|TRBV2|TRBD1
TGTGCCAGCATAGACAGGGTTGGCACAGATACGCAGTATTTT
CASIDRVGTDTQYF
>TRBJ2-2|-|TRBV7-9|-
TGTGCCAGCAGCCAAAGGGATAACCCCGCGTCCGGGAACACCGGGGAGCTGTTTTTT
CASSQRDNPASGNTGELFF
>TRBJ1-1|-|TRBV28|TRBD1
TGTGCCAGCAGGCCCATCGGACAGGGGAAAACTGAAGCTTTCTTT
CASRPIGQGKTEAFF
>TRBJ1-5|-|TRBV28|-
TGTGCCATCGGACAGTATAGCAATCAGCCCCAGCATTTT
CAIGQYSNQPQHF
>TRBJ2-3|-|TRBV5-1|TRBD2
TGCGCCAGCAGCTTCCTAGCGGGGGCAGATACGCAGTATTTT
CASSFLAGADTQYF
>TRBJ2-7|-|TRBV5-1|TRBD1
TGCGCCAGCAGCATCCCCTCCGGGACAGGGGACGAGCAGTACTTC
CASSIPSGTGDEQYF
>TRBJ2-1|-|TRBV27|-
TGTGCCAGCAGTTCTCCTTCCGTTCCCCCCTACAATGAGCAGTTCTTC
CASSSPSVPPYNEQFF
>TRBJ1-5|-|TRBV7-2|-
TGTGCCAGCAGCTTAGGCAGTTATCAGCCCCAGCATTTT
CASSLGSYQPQHF
>TRBJ2-5|-|TRBV6-1|TRBD1
TGTGCCAGCAGGACGGGACAGCTATTAGAGACCCAGTACTTC
CASRTGQLLETQYF
>TRBJ2-2|-|TRBV5-1|-
TGCGCCAGCAGCTTGGAGGGGTACGGGGAGCTGTTTTTT
CASSLEGYGELFF
>TRBJ2-1|few|TRBV11-2|TRBD2
TGTGCCAGCAGCTTATCAATCGGGGTAGCGGGGTCCATGTATGAGCAGTTCTTC
CASSLSIGVAGSMYEQFF
>TRBJ1-6|-|TRBV6-1|-
TGTGCCAGCAGTGCTATCCCAGGGGAAGGCTATAATTCACCCCTCCACTTT
CASSAIPGEGYNSPLHF
>TRBJ1-5|-|TRBV2|TRBD1
TGTGCCAGCAGTGGGACAGGAAGGGGACAGCCCCAGCATTTT
CASSGTGRGQPQHF
>TRBJ2-1|-|TRBV5-4|-
TGTGCCAGCAGTCCAGGGAACTCAGGGCAGGGTAATGAGCAGTTCTTC
CASSPGNSGQGNEQFF
>TRBJ2-7|-|TRBV5-1|TRBD2
TGCGCCAGCAGCTTGGTGACTAGCGGGAGCTACGAGCAGTACTTC
CASSLVTSGSYEQYF
>TRBJ2-5|many|TRBV2|-
TGTGCCAGCAGTCCCCAAGAGACCCAGTACTTC
CASSPQETQYF